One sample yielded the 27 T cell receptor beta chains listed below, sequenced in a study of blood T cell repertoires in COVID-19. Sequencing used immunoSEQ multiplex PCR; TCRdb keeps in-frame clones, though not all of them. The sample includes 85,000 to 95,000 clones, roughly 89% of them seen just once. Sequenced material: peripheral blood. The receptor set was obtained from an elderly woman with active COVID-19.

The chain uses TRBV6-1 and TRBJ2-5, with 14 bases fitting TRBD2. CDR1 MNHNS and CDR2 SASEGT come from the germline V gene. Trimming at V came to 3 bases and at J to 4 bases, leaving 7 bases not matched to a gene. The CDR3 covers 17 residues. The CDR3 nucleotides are TGTGCCAGCAGTGATCCCTGGGGACTAGCGGGAGCAGAGACCCAGTACTTC. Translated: CASSDPWGLAGAETQYF.

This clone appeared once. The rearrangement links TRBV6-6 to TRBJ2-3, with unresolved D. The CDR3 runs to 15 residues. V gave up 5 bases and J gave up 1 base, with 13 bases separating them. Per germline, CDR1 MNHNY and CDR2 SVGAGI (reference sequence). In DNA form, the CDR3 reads TGTGCCAGCAGTCCCTCGGATCAGGGCACAGATACGCAGTATTTT. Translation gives CASSPSDQGTDTQYF.

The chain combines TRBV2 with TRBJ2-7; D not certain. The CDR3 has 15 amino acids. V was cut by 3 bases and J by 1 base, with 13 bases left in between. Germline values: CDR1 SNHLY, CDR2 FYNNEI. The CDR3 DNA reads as TGTGCCAGCAGTGAGTCGCAGGTCGAGTCCTACGAGCAGTACTTC. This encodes CASSESQVESYEQYF.

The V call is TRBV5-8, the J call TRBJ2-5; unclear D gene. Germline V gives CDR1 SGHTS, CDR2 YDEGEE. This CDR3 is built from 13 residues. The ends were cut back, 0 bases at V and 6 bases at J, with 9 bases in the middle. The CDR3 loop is CASSLDQRKTQYF. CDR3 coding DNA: TGTGCCAGCAGCTTGGATCAGCGAAAGACCCAGTACTTC.

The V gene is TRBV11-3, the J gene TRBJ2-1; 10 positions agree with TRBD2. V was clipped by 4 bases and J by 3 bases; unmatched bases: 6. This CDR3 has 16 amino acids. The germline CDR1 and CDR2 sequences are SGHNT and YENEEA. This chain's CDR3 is CASSSALAGHYNEQFF. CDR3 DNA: TGTGCCAGCAGCTCAGCACTAGCGGGGCACTACAATGAGCAGTTCTTC.

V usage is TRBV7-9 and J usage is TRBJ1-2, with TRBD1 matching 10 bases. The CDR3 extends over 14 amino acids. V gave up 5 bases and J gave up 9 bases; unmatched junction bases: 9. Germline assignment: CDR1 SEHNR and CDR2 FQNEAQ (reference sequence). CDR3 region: CASSPRDRGTSYTF. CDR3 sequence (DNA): TGTGCCAGCAGCCCACGGGACAGGGGTACAAGCTACACCTTC.

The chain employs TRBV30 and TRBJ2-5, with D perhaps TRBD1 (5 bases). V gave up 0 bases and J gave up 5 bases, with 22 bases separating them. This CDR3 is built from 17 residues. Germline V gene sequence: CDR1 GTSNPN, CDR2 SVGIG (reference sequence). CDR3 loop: CAWSVDISGWARETQYF. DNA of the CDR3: TGTGCCTGGAGTGTAGATATCTCAGGGTGGGCGAGGGAGACCCAGTACTTC.

The chain's CDR3 is CASGLGGQRSNYGYTF. The CDR3 DNA reads TGTGCTAGTGGTTTGGGCGGACAGCGCAGTAACTATGGCTACACCTTC. V and J are TRBV12-5 and TRBJ1-2; D perhaps matches TRBD1 (6 bases). Germline CDR1 LGHNT, CDR2 FRNRAP. Between the trimmed V and J ends, which lost 1 base and 1 base, there was a span of 13 bases. The CDR3 spans 16 residues. The whole variable domain, remainder taken from reference TRBV12-5 and TRBJ1-2, is DARVTQTPRHKVTEMGQEVTMRCQPILGHNTVFWYRQTMMQGLELLAYFRNRAPLDDSGMPKDRFSAEMPDATLATLKIQPSEPRDSAVYFCASGLGGQRSNYGYTFGSGTRLTVV.

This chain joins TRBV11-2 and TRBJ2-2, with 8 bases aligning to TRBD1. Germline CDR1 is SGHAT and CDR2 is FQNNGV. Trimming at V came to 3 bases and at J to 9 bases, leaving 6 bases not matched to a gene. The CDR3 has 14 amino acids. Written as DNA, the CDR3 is TGTGCCAGCAGCTTGGGACAGGTCCTAAGGGAGCTGTTTTTT. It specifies CASSLGQVLRELFF. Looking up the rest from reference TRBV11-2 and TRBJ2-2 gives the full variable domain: EAGVAQSPRYKIIEKRQSVAFWCNPISGHATLYWYQQILGQGPKLLIQFQNNGVVDDSQLPKDRFSAERLKGVDSTLKIQPAKLEDSAVYLCASSLGQVLRELFFGEGSRLTVL.

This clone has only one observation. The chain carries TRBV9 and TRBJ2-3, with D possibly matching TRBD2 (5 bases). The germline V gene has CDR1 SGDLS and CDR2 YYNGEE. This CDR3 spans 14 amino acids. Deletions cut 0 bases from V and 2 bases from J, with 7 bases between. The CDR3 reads CASSVAAVTDTQYF. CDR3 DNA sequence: TGTGCCAGCAGCGTAGCAGCGGTCACAGATACGCAGTATTTT.

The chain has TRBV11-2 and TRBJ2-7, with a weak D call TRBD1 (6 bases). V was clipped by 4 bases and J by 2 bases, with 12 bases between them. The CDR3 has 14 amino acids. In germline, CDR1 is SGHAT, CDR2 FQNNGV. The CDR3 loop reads CASSSTGQTYEQYF. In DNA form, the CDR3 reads TGTGCCAGCAGCTCCACGGGACAAACCTACGAGCAGTACTTC.

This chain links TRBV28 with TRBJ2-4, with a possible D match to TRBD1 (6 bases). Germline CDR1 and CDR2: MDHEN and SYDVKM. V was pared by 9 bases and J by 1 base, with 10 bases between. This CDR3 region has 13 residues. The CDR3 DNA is TGTGCCAGTGAGGGGGAGGCCAAAAACATTCAGTACTTC. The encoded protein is CASEGEAKNIQYF.

CDR3 DNA sequence: TGTGCCAGTAGTCCCCAGGCGGGAGTAGTTTCTTATCAGTTCTTC. Its translation: CASSPQAGVVSYQFF. V gene TRBV19 combines with J gene TRBJ2-1, with 7 bases aligning to TRBD2. J lost 13 bases, V lost 5 bases, and 17 bases had no gene match. CDR3 length equals 15 residues. CDR1 is LNHDA, CDR2 SQIVND, per germline (reference sequence).

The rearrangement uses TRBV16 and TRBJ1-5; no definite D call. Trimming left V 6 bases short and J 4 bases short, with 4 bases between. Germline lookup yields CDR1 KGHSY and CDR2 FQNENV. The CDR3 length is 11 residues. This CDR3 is CASSPNQPQHF. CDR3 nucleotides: TGTGCCAGCAGTCCAAATCAGCCCCAGCATTTT.

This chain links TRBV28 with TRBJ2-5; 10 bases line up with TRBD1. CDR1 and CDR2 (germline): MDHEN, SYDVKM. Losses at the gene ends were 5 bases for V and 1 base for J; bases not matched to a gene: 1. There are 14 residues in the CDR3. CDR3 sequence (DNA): TGTGCCAGCAGTAGGACAGGGGGCCAAGAGACCCAGTACTTC. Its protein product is CASSRTGGQETQYF. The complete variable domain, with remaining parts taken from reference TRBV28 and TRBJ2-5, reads DVKVTQSSRYLVKRTGEKVFLECVQDMDHENMFWYRQDPGLGLRLIYFSYDVKMKEKGDIPEGYSVSREKKERFSLILESASTNQTSMYLCASSRTGGQETQYFGPGTRLLVL.

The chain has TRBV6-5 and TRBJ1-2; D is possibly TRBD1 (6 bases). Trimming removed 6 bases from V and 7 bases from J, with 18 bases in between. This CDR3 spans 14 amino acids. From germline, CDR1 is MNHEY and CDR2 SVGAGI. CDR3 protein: CASSQGTLYGGYTF. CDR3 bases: TGTGCCAGCAGCCAGGGGACGCTCTACGGTGGCTACACCTTC.

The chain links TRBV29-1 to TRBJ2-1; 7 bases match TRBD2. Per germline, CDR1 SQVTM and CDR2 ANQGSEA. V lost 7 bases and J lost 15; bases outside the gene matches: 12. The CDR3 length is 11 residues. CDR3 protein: CSAGTKDVGFF. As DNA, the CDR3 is TGCAGCGCAGGGACTAAAGACGTCGGGTTCTTC.

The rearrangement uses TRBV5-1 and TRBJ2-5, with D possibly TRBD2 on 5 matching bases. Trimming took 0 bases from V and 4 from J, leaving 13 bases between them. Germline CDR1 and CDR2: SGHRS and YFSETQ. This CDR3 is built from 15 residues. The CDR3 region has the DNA TGCGCCAGCAGCTTGGGAGGGTCTAGTCTAGAGACCCAGTACTTC. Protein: CASSLGGSSLETQYF. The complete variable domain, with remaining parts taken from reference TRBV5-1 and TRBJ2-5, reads KAGVTQTPRYLIKTRGQQVTLSCSPISGHRSVSWYQQTPGQGLQFLFEYFSETQRNKGNFPGRFSGRQFSNSRSEMNVSTLELGDSALYLCASSLGGSSLETQYFGPGTRLLVL.

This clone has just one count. CDR3 loop: CASSLPGRIYGYTF. CDR3 DNA: TGTGCCAGCAGTTTACCTGGCAGGATCTATGGCTACACCTTC. V usage is TRBV28 and J usage is TRBJ1-2; D remains unclear. V was cut by 2 bases and J by 4 bases, with 11 bases left in between. Per the germline V gene, CDR1 is MDHEN and CDR2 is SYDVKM. The CDR3 loop spans 14 amino acids.

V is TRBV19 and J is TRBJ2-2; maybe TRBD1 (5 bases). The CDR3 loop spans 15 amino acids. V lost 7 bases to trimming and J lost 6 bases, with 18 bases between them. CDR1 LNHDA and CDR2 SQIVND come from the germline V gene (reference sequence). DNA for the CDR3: TGTGCCAGTAAATTGGGCAGGGTGGATGCCGGGGAGCTGTTTTTT. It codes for CASKLGRVDAGELFF.

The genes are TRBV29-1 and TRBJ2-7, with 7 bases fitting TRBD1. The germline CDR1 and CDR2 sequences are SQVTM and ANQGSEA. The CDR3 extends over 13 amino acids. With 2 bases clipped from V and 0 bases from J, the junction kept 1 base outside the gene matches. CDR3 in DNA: TGCAGCGTTGAACAGGGGGACTCCTACGAGCAGTACTTC. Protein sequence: CSVEQGDSYEQYF.

CDR3 in amino acids: CASSALGGTLYEQYF. CDR3 nucleotide sequence: TGTGCCAGCAGCGCCCTAGGGGGAACGCTCTACGAGCAGTACTTC. The gene calls are TRBV7-6 and TRBJ2-7; TRBD1 is a possible D gene (6 bases). The CDR3 has 15 amino acids. Looked up from germline, CDR1 is SGHVS and CDR2 is FNYEAQ. The V gene lost 5 bases and the J gene lost 3 bases, with 17 bases spanning the gap.

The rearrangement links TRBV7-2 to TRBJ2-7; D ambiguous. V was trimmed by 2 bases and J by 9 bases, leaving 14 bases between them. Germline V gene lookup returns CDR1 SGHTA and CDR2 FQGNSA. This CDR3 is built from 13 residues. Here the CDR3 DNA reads TGTGCCAGCAGCTTAAGTGGTCCGGTTGGGCAGTACTTC. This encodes CASSLSGPVGQYF.

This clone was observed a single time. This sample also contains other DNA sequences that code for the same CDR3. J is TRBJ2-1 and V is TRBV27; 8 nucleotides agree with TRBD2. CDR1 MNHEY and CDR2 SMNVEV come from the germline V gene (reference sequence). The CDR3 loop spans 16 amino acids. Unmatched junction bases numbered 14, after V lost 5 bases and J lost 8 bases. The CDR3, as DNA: TGTGCCAGCAGTCTTTACGTCCCCGGGAGGGCCCATGAGCAGTTCTTC. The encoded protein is CASSLYVPGRAHEQFF.

The CDR3 loop reads CSGQGSETQYF. In DNA form, the CDR3 reads TGCAGCGGACAGGGGTCAGAGACCCAGTACTTC. The V and J genes are TRBV29-1 and TRBJ2-5; 8 positions match TRBD1. Per the germline V gene, CDR1 is SQVTM and CDR2 is ANQGSEA. V shed 7 bases and J 4 bases; nucleotides not matched to a gene: 2. The CDR3 has 11 residues. The full variable domain, with the rest looked up from reference TRBV29-1 and TRBJ2-5, is SAVISQKPSRDICQRGTSLTIQCQVDSQVTMMFWYRQQPGQSLTLIATANQGSEATYESGFVIDKFPISRPNLTFSTLTVSNMSPEDSSIYLCSGQGSETQYFGPGTRLLVL.

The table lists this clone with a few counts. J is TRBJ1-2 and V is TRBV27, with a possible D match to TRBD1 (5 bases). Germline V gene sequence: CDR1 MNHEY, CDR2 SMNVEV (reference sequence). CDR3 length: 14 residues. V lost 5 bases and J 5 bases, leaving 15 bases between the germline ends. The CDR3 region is CASSPRRGEYGYTF. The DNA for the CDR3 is TGTGCCAGCAGTCCTAGGAGGGGAGAGTATGGCTACACCTTC.

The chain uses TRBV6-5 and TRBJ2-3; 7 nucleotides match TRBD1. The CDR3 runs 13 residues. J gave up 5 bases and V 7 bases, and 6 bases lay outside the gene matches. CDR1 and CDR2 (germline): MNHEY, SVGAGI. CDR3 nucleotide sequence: TGTGCCAGCACAGACAGGGTCGTAGATACGCAGTATTTT. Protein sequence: CASTDRVVDTQYF.